These T cell receptor beta chains were read from a single sample in a study of regulatory T cells in long-lasting Graves disease. One entry per CDR3 protein results from TCRdb running MiXCR on the multiplex PCR reads. This sample carries about 200,000 distinct CDR3 sequences, about a sixth of them seen once, and the ten largest clones take around 21%. Sequencing used peripheral blood mononuclear cells (PBMCs), obtained at new diagnosis, from a patient treated with antithyroid drugs. These receptor sequences come from a female donor with Graves disease. The CDR3 runs from the conserved cysteine through the conserved F or W. D genes are given only for firm matches. The size field is filled for only some rows; it gives once, few, many or a size class.

v_gene	j_gene	abundance	d_gene	CDR3aa	CDR3nt
TRBV15	TRBJ2-2	few	NA	CATSREIPGQPTGELFF	TGTGCCACCAGCAGAGAAATACCGGGACAACCCACCGGGGAGCTGTTTTTT
TRBV29-1	TRBJ1-2	NA	NA	CSVEDRRYYGYTF	TGCAGCGTTGAAGATCGAAGGTACTATGGCTACACCTTC
TRBV12-3/TRBV12-4	TRBJ2-5	many	NA	CASSLRGGRGETQYF	TGTGCCAGCAGCCTAAGGGGCGGACGCGGAGAGACCCAGTACTTC
TRBV2	TRBJ1-4	many	TRBD1	CAGQYRGREKLFF	TGTGCCGGACAGTACAGGGGACGAGAAAAACTGTTTTTT
TRBV12-3/TRBV12-4	TRBJ2-1	many	TRBD1	CASRWGRGRHEQFF	TGTGCCAGCAGATGGGGCAGGGGGCGGCATGAGCAGTTCTTC
TRBV7-9	TRBJ2-2	NA	TRBD1	CASSFRTGRTGELFF	TGTGCCAGCAGCTTCAGGACAGGGCGCACCGGGGAGCTGTTTTTT
TRBV10-3	TRBJ1-1	many	NA	CAIRGQMNTEAFF	TGTGCCATCAGAGGACAGATGAACACTGAAGCTTTCTTT
TRBV6-2/TRBV6-3	TRBJ2-5	many	NA	CASSYSYHRGGETQYF	TGTGCCAGCAGTTACTCTTACCACAGGGGGGGAGAGACCCAGTACTTC
TRBV2	TRBJ1-5	many	NA	CASSEQGTYQPQHF	TGTGCCAGCAGTGAACAGGGGACTTATCAGCCCCAGCATTTT
TRBV20-1	TRBJ2-7	many	TRBD2	CSARDLAGAYEQYF	TGCAGTGCTAGAGATCTAGCGGGGGCCTACGAGCAGTACTTC
TRBV3-1	TRBJ2-2	many	TRBD2	CASRPGLEAGELFF	TGTGCCAGCAGACCCGGACTAGAGGCCGGGGAGCTGTTTTTT
TRBV24-1	TRBJ2-1	many	TRBD2	CATSDFGTSSYNEQFF	TGTGCCACCAGTGATTTTGGGACTAGCTCCTACAATGAGCAGTTCTTC
TRBV12-3/TRBV12-4	TRBJ2-1	many	TRBD2	CASSAGLAGVGEQFF	TGTGCCAGCAGTGCAGGACTAGCGGGAGTGGGTGAGCAGTTCTTC
TRBV19	TRBJ1-2	few	NA	CASSPAAYGYTF	TGTGCCAGTAGTCCGGCAGCCTATGGCTACACCTTC
TRBV2	TRBJ1-1	many	NA	CASVGSNTEAFF	TGTGCCAGCGTCGGAAGTAACACTGAAGCTTTCTTT
TRBV20-1	TRBJ2-2	many	TRBD2	CSARLAGENTGELFF	TGCAGTGCTAGACTAGCGGGAGAGAACACCGGGGAGCTGTTTTTT
TRBV7-3	TRBJ2-7	NA	TRBD2	CASSLTSSSYVEHSYYF	TGTGCCAGCAGCTTGACTAGCAGCTCCTACGTAGAGCACTCGTACTACTTC
TRBV9	TRBJ1-2	many	NA	CASSPPVRGGYGYTF	TGTGCCAGCAGCCCCCCAGTAAGGGGCGGCTATGGCTACACCTTC
TRBV5-1	TRBJ2-7	many	TRBD2	CASSSAPAGSSYEQYF	TGCGCCAGCAGCTCCGCTCCAGCGGGGTCCTCCTACGAGCAGTACTTC
TRBV12-3/TRBV12-4	TRBJ2-7	many	NA	CASRATGTYEQYF	TGTGCCAGCAGGGCCACAGGGACCTACGAGCAGTACTTC
TRBV29-1	TRBJ2-1	once	NA	CSGEETVGNEQFF	TGCAGCGGAGAAGAGACCGTCGGCAATGAGCAGTTCTTC
TRBV20-1	TRBJ2-7	NA	NA	CSARGYIGSYEQYF	TGCAGTGCTAGAGGATACATTGGGTCCTACGAGCAGTACTTC
TRBV5-6	TRBJ1-1	many	NA	CASSSPSRNTEAFF	TGTGCCAGCAGCTCCCCTTCAAGGAACACTGAAGCTTTCTTT
TRBV19	TRBJ1-4	many	NA	CASRWGIGNEKLFF	TGTGCCAGTAGATGGGGGATAGGAAATGAAAAACTGTTTTTT
TRBV5-1	TRBJ1-1	few	NA	CASSFRVTGEAFF	TGCGCCAGCAGCTTCCGGGTAACGGGTGAAGCTTTCTTT
TRBV20-1	TRBJ1-6	many	TRBD1	CSARGYGTGGGSPLHF	TGCAGTGCTAGAGGATACGGGACAGGAGGCGGTTCACCCCTCCACTTT
TRBV24-1	TRBJ2-5	few	TRBD2	CATSEGGLRQETQYF	TGTGCCACCAGTGAGGGGGGACTACGCCAAGAGACCCAGTACTTC
TRBV19	TRBJ1-2	NA	NA	CASSIGDRRGRGGYTF	TGTGCCAGTAGTATCGGAGACAGGAGAGGGCGGGGTGGCTACACCTTC
TRBV7-9	TRBJ1-2	few	TRBD1	CASSEAQGADYGYTF	TGTGCCAGCAGCGAAGCACAGGGGGCGGACTATGGCTACACCTTC
TRBV30	TRBJ1-6	few	TRBD1	CAWSAPDRGLNSPLHF	TGTGCCTGGAGTGCCCCGGACAGGGGGTTAAATTCACCCCTCCACTTT
TRBV28	TRBJ1-2	few	TRBD1	CASSSRGQSHGYTF	TGTGCCAGCAGTTCCCGGGGACAGAGTCATGGCTACACCTTC
TRBV20-1	TRBJ1-1	many	NA	CSARAGDRNTEAFF	TGCAGTGCTAGAGCCGGGGACCGGAACACTGAAGCTTTCTTT
TRBV4-3	TRBJ2-7	NA	TRBD1	CASSHDTGTGADEQYF	TGCGCCAGCAGCCACGACACCGGGACAGGGGCCGACGAGCAGTACTTC
TRBV7-9	TRBJ1-1	many	NA	CASSTPPGYTEAFF	TGTGCCAGCAGCACTCCTCCGGGGTACACTGAAGCTTTCTTT
TRBV20-1	TRBJ2-5	many	NA	CSAWPTFGTKGLETQYF	TGCAGTGCCTGGCCGACTTTTGGGACCAAGGGCTTAGAGACCCAGTACTTC
TRBV7-9	TRBJ2-5	many	NA	CASSFGRTQYF	TGTGCCAGCAGCTTTGGGCGGACCCAGTACTTC
TRBV19	TRBJ2-2	many	NA	CASSFPADTGELFF	TGTGCCAGTAGTTTCCCGGCCGACACCGGGGAGCTGTTTTTT
TRBV12-3/TRBV12-4	TRBJ2-5	NA	TRBD2	CASSSGLAGWETQYF	TGTGCCAGCAGTTCGGGACTAGCGGGATGGGAGACCCAGTACTTC
TRBV3-1	TRBJ1-1	many	TRBD1	CASSQWDRNTEAFF	TGTGCCAGCAGCCAATGGGACAGGAACACTGAAGCTTTCTTT
TRBV11-2	TRBJ2-1	NA	TRBD2	CASSLEAGGFYNEQFF	TGTGCCAGCAGCTTAGAAGCGGGAGGCTTCTACAATGAGCAGTTCTTC
TRBV30	TRBJ2-5	many	TRBD2	CAWIGEGGETQYF	TGTGCCTGGATTGGGGAGGGTGGAGAGACCCAGTACTTC
TRBV5-6	TRBJ2-3	many	NA	CASSMLDSTDTQYF	TGTGCCAGCAGCATGTTGGACAGCACAGATACGCAGTATTTT
TRBV19	TRBJ1-2	many	NA	CASSNQPRGGYTF	TGTGCCAGTAGTAATCAACCCAGGGGTGGCTACACCTTC